This T cell receptor (beta chain) is drawn from a study of human T cells and chemical hapten exposure (dated by TCRdb to 2020 to 2023). In terms of the full investigation: For sensitization, 2% DPC in acetone was applied to a roughly 2 cm by roughly 2 cm area of upper inner arm skin. For TCR sequencing, blood came from 25 to 35 alopecia patients at anywhere from one to four time points (pre-sensitization, 2, 6 and 24 weeks). Weekly therapeutic DPC doses were additionally applied to the scalp of patients throughout the roughly 25-week study period. Patch testing on the upper back used Finn chambers containing 0.01% DPC, with scoring done after 6 days according to International Contact Dermatitis Research Group standards. Patient blood was sampled pre-sensitization (week 0) and at 2, 6 and about 24 weeks after DPC sensitization. The study tracked peripheral blood TCR repertoire changes in vivo during primary and secondary sensitization to the hapten diphenylcyclopropenone (DPC) in alopecia patients. Alopecia areata with under or over 50% scalp involvement, alopecia totalis and alopecia universalis were represented in the patient cohort, which was mostly female. Libraries were combined into a pool for sequencing, and differences in TCR yield between samples came mainly from small differences in library volumes within the pool.

The sample's time point label, in plain terms: patch test 2, 6 weeks after DPC sensitization. This sample's treatment or condition label indicates: therapeutic diphenylcyclopropenone sensitization with weekly scalp DPC. Blood at each patch-test visit was drawn before the patch test was applied. Patients were considered eligible if aged 18 to 70, diagnosed with alopecia and deemed suitable for DPC therapy, and patients were excluded if pregnant. Total RNA was isolated from unfractionated whole blood collected in Tempus Blood RNA tubes. The protocol used for the library was RACE. Sequencing was performed on a NextSeq 500. Library preparation attached unique molecular identifiers to individual cDNA molecules for quantitative, reproducible TCR counting. From each blood RNA sample, both TCR alpha and TCR beta chains were sequenced. In the original analysis: Samples had a median of roughly 98,000 TCRs, with a range from roughly 23,224 to 700,000. V, J and CDR3 annotation of the TCR reads was carried out using the Decombinator software suite. For the PS versus PT1 abundance plots, all samples were subsampled to the same number of TCRs (28,000). Expanded TCRs were defined as absent before sensitization and observed at least eight times at the 2-week time point. TCRdb trimmed public reads at Q25 via fastp, called clones via MiXCR and kept in-frame beta chains. CDR3 protein duplicates are merged, each entry listing the most common genes and DNA. It is TCRdb's table, rather than the study itself, that gives the V and J calls and clone size. In this sample the table shows about 40,000 distinct CDR3 sequences, approximately 3.4% of which occur a single time. More than 6.5% of the sample belongs to the ten largest clones.

The CDR3 runs 17 amino acids, cysteine and phenylalanine included. CDR3 DNA only is kept here, 51 bases in frame from base 1. V loses 5 bases at its end and J loses 1 base; junction bases beyond the gene matches: 12. The CDR1 and CDR2 encoded by the germline V gene are SGHTA and FQGNSA. Overall results and qualifications from the work: Repeated subsampling changed both the strength of the expansion versus patch-test correlation and the threshold at which the correlation became significant. DPC sensitization did not change the number of TCRs with a frequency above 1 in 1000, and there was no evidence of changes in global repertoire structure. Because every patient had alopecia, a presumed autoimmune disease, the patients' immune response might differ from that of healthy individuals. Expanded TCRs formed significantly more large CDR3 similarity clusters than pre-sensitization or healthy control sets, consistent with antigen-driven responses. The number of PT1 expanded TCRs positively correlated with patch test score, significant at thresholds 8, 16 and 32 but not 4.

This clonotype was counted at least ten times. The specificity of this receptor is unknown. Qualities for individual bases were not recorded, and no much larger clone is one base off. Sample: whole blood, taken in connection with sensitization to the hapten diphenylcyclopropenone (DPC). The source is a man in his forties with alopecia areata. Some clones in this sample may be carry-over from other donors' samples. The rearrangement combines TRBV7-2 with TRBJ2-3, with TRBD2 identical over 7 junction bases. CDR3 loop: CASSQTPWDYGTDTQYF. In nucleotides, the sequence is TGTGCCAGCAGCCAAACCCCTTGGGACTATGGCACAGATACGCAGTATTTT.